The T cell receptor (beta chain) under discussion was sequenced for a study of blood T cell repertoires in COVID-19. This clone was seen only once. The CDR3 runs to 15 residues. After removal of 5 bases from V and 2 bases from J, the junction contained 9 bases not matched to a gene. Looked up from germline, CDR1 is MNHEY and CDR2 is SVGEGT. Clones were read by immunoSEQ multiplex PCR, and TCRdb kept only the in-frame ones, dropping some. The sample has roughly 180,000 clones; approximately 80% are singletons. The sample consisted of peripheral blood. This TCR derives from a human donor in a cohort sampled during active COVID-19. The gene calls are TRBV6-2 or TRBV6-3 and TRBJ2-7, with 7 bases matching TRBD1. The CDR3 region is CASSHGTARTYEQYF. As DNA, the CDR3 is TGTGCCAGCAGTCACGGGACAGCGAGAACCTACGAGCAGTACTTC.